A single sample gave rise to the 3 T cell receptor beta chains below, sequenced in a study of post-analysis software for immune sequencing data. Antigens for these TCRs are unknown. TCR beta cDNA libraries had unique molecular identifiers. TCRdb reprocessed the PCR reads via MiXCR and lists one record per CDR3 protein. This table has hundreds of thousands of distinct CDR3 sequences, around 40% appearing once. Study-wide results and caveats: About 5 TRBV segments appeared more often in patients than in controls, and TRBV5-6, TRBV5-1 and TRBV20-1 were among these.

Sequencing input: blood. These receptors came from a girl between 10 and 17 years old with multiple sclerosis.

This chain connects TRBV5-1 to TRBJ2-5; 7 bases are a match to TRBD1. From germline, CDR1 is SGHRS and CDR2 YFSETQ. V gave up 3 bases and J gave up 0 bases; unmatched junction bases: 8. The CDR3 consists of 16 residues. CDR3 loop: CASSYRDRQYQETQYF. As DNA, the CDR3 is TGCGCCAGCAGCTACCGGGACAGACAGTACCAAGAGACCCAGTACTTC.

The rearrangement links TRBV30 to TRBJ2-3; TRBD2 matches at 9 bases. The ends lost 3 bases at V and 4 bases at J; junction bases unmatched: 5. The CDR3 contains 14 residues. Germline CDR1 GTSNPN, CDR2 SVGIG (reference sequence). CDR3 sequence reads: CAWRLAGRPDTQYF. DNA of the CDR3: TGTGCCTGGAGACTAGCGGGCAGACCAGATACGCAGTATTTT.

V usage is TRBV4-1 and J usage is TRBJ2-3; D may be TRBD2 (6 bases). Trimming shortened V by 3 bases and J by 1 base, and 17 bases separated the two germline ends. CDR1 and CDR2 (germline): MGHRA, YSYEKL. The CDR3 is 17 residues long. The CDR3 DNA reads TGCGCCAGCAGCCACCGCGCGGGGACGCCAGGCACAGATACGCAGTATTTT. Amino acid sequence: CASSHRAGTPGTDTQYF.